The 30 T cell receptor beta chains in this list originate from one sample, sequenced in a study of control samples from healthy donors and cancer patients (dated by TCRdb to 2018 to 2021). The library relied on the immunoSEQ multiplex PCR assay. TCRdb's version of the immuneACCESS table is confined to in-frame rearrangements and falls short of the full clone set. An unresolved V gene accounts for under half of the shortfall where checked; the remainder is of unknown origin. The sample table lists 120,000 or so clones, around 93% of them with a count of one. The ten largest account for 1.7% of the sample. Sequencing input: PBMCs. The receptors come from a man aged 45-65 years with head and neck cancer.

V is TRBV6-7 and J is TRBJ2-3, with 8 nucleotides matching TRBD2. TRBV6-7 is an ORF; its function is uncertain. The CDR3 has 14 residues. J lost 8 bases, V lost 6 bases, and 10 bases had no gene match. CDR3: CASRVVLAVRTQYF. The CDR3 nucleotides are TGTGCCAGCAGAGTCGTACTAGCGGTTCGTACGCAGTATTTT.

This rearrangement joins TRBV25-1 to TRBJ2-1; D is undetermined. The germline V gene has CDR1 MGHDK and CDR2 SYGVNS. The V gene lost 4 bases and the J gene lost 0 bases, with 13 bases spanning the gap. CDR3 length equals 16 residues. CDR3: CASSGQAMSSYNEQFF. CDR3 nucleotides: TGTGCCAGCAGTGGCCAGGCTATGAGCTCCTACAATGAGCAGTTCTTC.

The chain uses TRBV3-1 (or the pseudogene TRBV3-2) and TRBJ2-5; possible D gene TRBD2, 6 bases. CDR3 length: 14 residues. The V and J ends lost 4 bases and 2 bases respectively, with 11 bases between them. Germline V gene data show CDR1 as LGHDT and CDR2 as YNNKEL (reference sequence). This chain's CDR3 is CASSRGVGQETQYF. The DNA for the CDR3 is TGTGCCAGCAGCCGGGGGGTAGGACAAGAGACCCAGTACTTC.

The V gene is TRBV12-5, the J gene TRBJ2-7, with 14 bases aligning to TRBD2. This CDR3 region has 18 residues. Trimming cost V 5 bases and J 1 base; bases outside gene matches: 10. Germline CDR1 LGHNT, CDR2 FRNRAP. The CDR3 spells CASGTSGLAGGRSYEQYF. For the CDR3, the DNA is TGTGCTAGTGGTACTAGCGGACTAGCGGGGGGTCGGTCCTACGAGCAGTACTTC.

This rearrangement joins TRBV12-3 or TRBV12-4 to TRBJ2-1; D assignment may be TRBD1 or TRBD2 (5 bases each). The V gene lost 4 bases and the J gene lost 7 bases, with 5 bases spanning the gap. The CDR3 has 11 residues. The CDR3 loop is CASSWGNEQFF. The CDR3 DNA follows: TGTGCCAGCAGTTGGGGGAATGAGCAGTTCTTC.

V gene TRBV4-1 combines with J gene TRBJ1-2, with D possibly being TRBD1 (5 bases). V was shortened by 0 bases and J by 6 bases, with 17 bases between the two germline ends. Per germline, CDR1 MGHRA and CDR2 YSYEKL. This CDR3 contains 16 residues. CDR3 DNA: TGCGCCAGCAGCCAAGAGCCCACGGGACGACTCGATGGCTACACCTTC. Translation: CASSQEPTGRLDGYTF.

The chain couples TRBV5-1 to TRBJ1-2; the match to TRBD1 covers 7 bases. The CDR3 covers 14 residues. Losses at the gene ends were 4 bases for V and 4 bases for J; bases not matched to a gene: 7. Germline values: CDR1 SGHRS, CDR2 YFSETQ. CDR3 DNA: TGCGCCAGCAGCGCCGGACAGGCCGCCTATGGCTACACCTTC. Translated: CASSAGQAAYGYTF.

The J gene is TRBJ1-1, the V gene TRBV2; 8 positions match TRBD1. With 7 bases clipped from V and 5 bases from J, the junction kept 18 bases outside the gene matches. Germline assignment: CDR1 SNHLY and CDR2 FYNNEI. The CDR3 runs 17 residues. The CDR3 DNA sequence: TGTGCCAGCATTCCTTTAACTGGAGGGACAGGAAAGACTGAAGCTTTCTTT. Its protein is CASIPLTGGTGKTEAFF. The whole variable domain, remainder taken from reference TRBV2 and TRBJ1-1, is EPEVTQTPSHQVTQMGQEVILRCVPISNHLYFYWYRQILGQKVEFLVSFYNNEISEKSEIFDDQFSVERPDGSNFTLKIRSTKLEDSAMYFCASIPLTGGTGKTEAFFGQGTRLTVV.

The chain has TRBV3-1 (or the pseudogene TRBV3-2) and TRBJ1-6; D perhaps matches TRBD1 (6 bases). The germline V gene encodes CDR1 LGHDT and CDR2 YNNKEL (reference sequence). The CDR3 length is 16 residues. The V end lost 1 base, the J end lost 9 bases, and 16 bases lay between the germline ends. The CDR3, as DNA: TGTGCCAGCAGCCAAGGTCTGACAGGTTTGGGTTCACCCCTCCACTTT. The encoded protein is CASSQGLTGLGSPLHF.

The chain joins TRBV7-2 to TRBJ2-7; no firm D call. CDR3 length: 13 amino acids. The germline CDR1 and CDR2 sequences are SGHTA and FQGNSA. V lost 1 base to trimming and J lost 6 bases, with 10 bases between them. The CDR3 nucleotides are TGTGCCAGCAGCTTAGTTTTCCCAAGCGAGCAGTACTTC. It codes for CASSLVFPSEQYF.

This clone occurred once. CDR3 loop: CASSLLAGGQGEQFF. The CDR3 DNA reads TGTGCCAGCAGCTTACTAGCGGGGGGGCAGGGTGAGCAGTTCTTC. This chain links TRBV7-9 with TRBJ2-1; 12 bases map to TRBD2. V shed 2 bases, J shed 9 bases, and the junction held 5 bases outside the gene matches. Germline CDR1 SEHNR, CDR2 FQNEAQ (reference sequence). The CDR3 extends over 15 amino acids.

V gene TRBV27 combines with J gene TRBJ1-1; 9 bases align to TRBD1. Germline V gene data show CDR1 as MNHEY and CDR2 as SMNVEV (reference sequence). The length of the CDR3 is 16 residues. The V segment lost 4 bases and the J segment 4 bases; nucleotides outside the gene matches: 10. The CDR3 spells CASSSWTGEVSTEAFF. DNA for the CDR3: TGTGCCAGCAGTTCTTGGACAGGGGAAGTAAGCACTGAAGCTTTCTTT.

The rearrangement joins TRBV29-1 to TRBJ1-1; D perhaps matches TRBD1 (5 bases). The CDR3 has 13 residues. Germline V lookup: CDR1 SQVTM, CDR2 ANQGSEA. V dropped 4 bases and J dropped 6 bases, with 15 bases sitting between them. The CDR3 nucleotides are TGCAGCGTTGGGGGGTCCAGTCTCCCTGAAGCTTTCTTT. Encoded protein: CSVGGSSLPEAFF. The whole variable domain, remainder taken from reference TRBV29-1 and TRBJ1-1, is SAVISQKPSRDICQRGTSLTIQCQVDSQVTMMFWYRQQPGQSLTLIATANQGSEATYESGFVIDKFPISRPNLTFSTLTVSNMSPEDSSIYLCSVGGSSLPEAFFGQGTRLTVV.

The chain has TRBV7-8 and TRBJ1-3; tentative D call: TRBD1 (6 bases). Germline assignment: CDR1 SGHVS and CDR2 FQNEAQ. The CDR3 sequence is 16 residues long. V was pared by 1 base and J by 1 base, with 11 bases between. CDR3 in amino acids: CASSLETGRSGNTIYF. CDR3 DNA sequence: TGTGCCAGCAGCTTAGAGACAGGTCGTTCTGGAAACACCATATATTTT.

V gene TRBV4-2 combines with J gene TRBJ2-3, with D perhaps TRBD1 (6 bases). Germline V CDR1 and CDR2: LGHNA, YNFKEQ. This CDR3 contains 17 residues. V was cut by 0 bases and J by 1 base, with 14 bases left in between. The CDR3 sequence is CASSQDPGTQGTDTQYF. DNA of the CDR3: TGTGCCAGCAGCCAAGACCCCGGGACACAGGGCACAGATACGCAGTATTTT.

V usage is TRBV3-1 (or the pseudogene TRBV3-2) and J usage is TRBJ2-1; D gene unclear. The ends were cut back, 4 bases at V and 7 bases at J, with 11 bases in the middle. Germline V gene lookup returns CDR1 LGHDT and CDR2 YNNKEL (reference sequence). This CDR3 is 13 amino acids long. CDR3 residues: CASSRGRINEQFF. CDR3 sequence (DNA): TGTGCCAGCAGCCGCGGTCGGATTAATGAGCAGTTCTTC.

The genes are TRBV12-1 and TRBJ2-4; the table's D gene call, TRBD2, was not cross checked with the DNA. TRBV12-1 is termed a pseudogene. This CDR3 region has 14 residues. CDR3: CASRLVRRENIQYF. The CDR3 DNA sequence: TGTGCCAGCAGGCTTGTGCGCCGGGAAAACATTCAGTACTTC.

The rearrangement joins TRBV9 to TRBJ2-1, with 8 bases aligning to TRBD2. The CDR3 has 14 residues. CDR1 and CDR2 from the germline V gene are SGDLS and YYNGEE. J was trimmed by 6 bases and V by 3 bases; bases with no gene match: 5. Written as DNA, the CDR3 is TGTGCCAGCAGCGGCGGGGGGAGGGCCAATGAGCAGTTCTTC. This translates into CASSGGGRANEQFF.

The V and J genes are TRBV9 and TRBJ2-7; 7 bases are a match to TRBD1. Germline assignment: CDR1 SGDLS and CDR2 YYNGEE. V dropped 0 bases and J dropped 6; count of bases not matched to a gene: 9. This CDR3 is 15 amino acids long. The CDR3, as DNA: TGTGCCAGCAGCGTAGGAGAGGGGACAGTTGCCGAGCAGTACTTC. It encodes CASSVGEGTVAEQYF.

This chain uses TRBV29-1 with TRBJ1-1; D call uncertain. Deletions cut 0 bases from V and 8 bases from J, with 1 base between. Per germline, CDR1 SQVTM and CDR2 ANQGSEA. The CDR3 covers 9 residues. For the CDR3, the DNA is TGCAGCGTTGAAGAGGAAGCTTTCTTT. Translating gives CSVEEEAFF.

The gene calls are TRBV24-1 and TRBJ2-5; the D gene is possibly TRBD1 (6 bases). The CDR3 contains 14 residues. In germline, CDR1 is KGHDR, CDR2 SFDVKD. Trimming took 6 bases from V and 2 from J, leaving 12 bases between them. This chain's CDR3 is CATSLDSSQETQYF. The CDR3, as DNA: TGTGCCACCAGTTTGGACAGCTCACAAGAGACCCAGTACTTC.

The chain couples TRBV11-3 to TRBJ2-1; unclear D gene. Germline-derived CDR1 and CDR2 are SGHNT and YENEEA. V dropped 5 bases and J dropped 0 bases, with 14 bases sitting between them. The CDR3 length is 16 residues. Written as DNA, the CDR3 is TGTGCCAGCAGCCCGAGTTTAGGAATCTCCTACAATGAGCAGTTCTTC. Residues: CASSPSLGISYNEQFF.

The CDR3 sequence: CASNPQGPGSNSPLHF. The CDR3 bases are TGTGCCAGCAACCCTCAGGGCCCCGGTAGCAATTCACCCCTCCACTTT. The chain uses TRBV28 and TRBJ1-6; D possibly corresponds to TRBD1 (5 bases). Trimming pared 7 bases from V and 7 bases from J, leaving 20 bases between. The CDR3 runs to 16 residues. From germline, CDR1 is MDHEN and CDR2 SYDVKM.

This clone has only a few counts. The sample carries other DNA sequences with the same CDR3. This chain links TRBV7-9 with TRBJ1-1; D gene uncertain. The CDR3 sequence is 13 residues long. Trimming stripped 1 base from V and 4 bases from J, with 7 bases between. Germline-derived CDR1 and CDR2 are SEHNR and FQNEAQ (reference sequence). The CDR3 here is CASSLVRGTEAFF. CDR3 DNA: TGTGCCAGCAGCTTAGTGCGGGGCACTGAAGCTTTCTTT.

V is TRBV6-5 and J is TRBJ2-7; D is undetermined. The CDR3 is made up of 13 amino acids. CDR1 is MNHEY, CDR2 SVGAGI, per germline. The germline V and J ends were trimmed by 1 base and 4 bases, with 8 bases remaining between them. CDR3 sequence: CASSYFGAYEQYF. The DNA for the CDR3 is TGTGCCAGCAGTTACTTCGGAGCTTACGAGCAGTACTTC.

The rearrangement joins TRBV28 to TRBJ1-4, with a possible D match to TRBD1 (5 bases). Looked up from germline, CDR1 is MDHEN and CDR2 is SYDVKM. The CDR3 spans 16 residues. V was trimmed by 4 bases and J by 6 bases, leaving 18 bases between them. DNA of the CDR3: TGTGCCAGCAGTTCCTTCCTGACAGATTTGGATGAAAAACTGTTTTTT. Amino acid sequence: CASSSFLTDLDEKLFF. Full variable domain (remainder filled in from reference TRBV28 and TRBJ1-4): DVKVTQSSRYLVKRTGEKVFLECVQDMDHENMFWYRQDPGLGLRLIYFSYDVKMKEKGDIPEGYSVSREKKERFSLILESASTNQTSMYLCASSSFLTDLDEKLFFGSGTQLSVL.

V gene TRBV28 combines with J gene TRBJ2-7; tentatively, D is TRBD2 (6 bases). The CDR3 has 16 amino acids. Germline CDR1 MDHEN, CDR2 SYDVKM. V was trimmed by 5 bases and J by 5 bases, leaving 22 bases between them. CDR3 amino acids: CASSAPRRGEGDEQYF. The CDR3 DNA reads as TGTGCCAGCAGTGCCCCTCGGCGGGGCGAGGGCGACGAGCAGTACTTC.

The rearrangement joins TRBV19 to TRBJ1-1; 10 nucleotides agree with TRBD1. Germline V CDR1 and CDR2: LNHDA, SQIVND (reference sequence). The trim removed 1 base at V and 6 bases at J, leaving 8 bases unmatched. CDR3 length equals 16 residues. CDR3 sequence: CASSIARRQGAAEAFF. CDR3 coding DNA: TGTGCCAGTAGTATAGCCAGGAGACAGGGGGCGGCTGAAGCTTTCTTT.

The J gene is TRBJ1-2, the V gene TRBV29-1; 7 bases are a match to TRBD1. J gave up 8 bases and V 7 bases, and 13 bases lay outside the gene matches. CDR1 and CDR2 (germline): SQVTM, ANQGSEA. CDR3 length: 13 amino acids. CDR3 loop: CSGDPQGGHGYTF. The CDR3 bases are TGCAGCGGTGATCCCCAGGGGGGGCACGGCTACACCTTC.

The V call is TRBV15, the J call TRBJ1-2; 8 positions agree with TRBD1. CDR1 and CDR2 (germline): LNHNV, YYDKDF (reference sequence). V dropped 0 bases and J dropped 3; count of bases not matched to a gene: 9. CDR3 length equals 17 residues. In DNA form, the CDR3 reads TGTGCCACCAGCAGAGAGGGAACTAGGGACAGGTACTATGGCTACACCTTC. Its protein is CATSREGTRDRYYGYTF.